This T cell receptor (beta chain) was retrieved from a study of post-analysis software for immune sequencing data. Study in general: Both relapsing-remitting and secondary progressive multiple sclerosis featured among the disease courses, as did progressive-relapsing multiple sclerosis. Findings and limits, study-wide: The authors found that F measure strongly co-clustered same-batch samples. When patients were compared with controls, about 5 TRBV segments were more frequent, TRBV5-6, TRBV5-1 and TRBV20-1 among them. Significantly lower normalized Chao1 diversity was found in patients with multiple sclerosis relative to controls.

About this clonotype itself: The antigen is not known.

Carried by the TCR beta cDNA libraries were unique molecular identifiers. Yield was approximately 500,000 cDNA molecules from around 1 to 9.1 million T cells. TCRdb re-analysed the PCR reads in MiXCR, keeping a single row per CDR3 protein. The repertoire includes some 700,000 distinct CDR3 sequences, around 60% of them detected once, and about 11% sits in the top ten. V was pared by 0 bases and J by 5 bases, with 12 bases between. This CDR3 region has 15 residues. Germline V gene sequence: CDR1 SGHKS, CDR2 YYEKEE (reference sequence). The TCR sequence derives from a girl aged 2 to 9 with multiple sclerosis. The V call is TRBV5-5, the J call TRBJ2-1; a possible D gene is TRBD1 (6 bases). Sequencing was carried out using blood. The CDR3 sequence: CASSLVWTVNNEQFF. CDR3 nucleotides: TGTGCCAGCAGCTTGGTATGGACAGTCAACAATGAGCAGTTCTTC.